Described below is a single T cell receptor (beta chain) sequence and its context. Data came from immunoSEQ multiplex PCR; TCRdb stores just in-frame clones and leaves some out. The sample carries around 86,000 clones, 85% to 95% recorded once. This entry is derived from a study of T cell changes during pregnancy in multiple sclerosis. Trimming removed 6 bases from V and 5 bases from J; junction bases left unmatched: 7. CDR3 size: 14 residues. Germline CDR1 and CDR2: MNHEY and SMNVEV (reference sequence). The starting material was peripheral blood, obtained in the first trimester of pregnancy. The gene calls are TRBV27 and TRBJ2-7; 10 bases are a match to TRBD2. The TCR originated in a female donor with multiple sclerosis, enrolled in a pregnancy study. The CDR3 DNA sequence: TGTGCCAGCAGGGGAGCGGGAGGGTTGAACGAGCAGTACTTC. It encodes CASRGAGGLNEQYF.